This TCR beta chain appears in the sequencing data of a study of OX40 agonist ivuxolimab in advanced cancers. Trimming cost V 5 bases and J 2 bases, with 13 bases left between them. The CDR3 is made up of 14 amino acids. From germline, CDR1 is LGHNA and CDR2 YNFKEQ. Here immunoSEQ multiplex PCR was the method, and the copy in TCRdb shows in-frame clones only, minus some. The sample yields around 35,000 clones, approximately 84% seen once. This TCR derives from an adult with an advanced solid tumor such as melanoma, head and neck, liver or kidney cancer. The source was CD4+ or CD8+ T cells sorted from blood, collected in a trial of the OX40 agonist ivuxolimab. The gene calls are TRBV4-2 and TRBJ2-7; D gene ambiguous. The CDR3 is CASSLAPEAYEQYF. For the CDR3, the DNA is TGTGCCAGCAGCTTGGCGCCTGAAGCCTACGAGCAGTACTTC.